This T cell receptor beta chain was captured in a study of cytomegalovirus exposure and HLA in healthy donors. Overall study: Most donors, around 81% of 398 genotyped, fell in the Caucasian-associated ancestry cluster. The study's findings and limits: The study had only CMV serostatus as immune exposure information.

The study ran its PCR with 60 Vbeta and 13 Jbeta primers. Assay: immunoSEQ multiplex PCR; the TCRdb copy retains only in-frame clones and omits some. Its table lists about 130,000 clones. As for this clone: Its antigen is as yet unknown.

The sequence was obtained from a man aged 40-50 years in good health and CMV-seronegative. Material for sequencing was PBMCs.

The CDR3 sequence is CASSPPRGGHSPLHF. CDR3 bases: TGTGCCAGCAGTCCCCCCAGGGGCGGGCATTCACCCCTCCACTTT. The gene calls are TRBV28 and TRBJ1-6; D possibly corresponds to TRBD1 (6 bases). Germline V gives CDR1 MDHEN, CDR2 SYDVKM. This CDR3 has 15 residues. Trimming took off 5 bases at V and 8 bases at J, with 16 bases between the two ends.